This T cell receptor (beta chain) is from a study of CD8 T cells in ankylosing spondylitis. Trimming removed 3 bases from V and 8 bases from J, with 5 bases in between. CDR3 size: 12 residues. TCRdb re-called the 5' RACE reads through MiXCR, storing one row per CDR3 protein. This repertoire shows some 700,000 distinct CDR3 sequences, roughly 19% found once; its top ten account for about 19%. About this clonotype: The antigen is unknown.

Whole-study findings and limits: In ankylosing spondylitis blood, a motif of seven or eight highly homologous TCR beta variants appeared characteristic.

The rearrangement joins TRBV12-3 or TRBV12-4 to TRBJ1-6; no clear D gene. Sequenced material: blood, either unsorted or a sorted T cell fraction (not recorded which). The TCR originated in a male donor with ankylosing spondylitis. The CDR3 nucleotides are TGTGCCAGCAGTTTCCCTCATTCACCCCTCCACTTT. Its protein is CASSFPHSPLHF.